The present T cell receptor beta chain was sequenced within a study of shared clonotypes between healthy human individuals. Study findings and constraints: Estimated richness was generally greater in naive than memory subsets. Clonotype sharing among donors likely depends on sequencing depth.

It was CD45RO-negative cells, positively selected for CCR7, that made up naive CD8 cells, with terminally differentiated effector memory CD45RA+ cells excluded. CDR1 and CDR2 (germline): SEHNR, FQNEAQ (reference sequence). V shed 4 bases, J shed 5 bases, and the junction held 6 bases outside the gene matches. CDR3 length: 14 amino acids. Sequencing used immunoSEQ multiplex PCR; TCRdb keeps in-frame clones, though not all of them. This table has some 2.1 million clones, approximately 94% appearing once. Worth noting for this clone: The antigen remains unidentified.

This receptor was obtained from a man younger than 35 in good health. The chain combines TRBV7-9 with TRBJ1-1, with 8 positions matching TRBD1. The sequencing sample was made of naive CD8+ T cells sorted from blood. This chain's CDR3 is CASSSTGGATEAFF. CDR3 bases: TGTGCCAGCAGCTCAACAGGGGGGGCGACTGAAGCTTTCTTT.